What follows are 7 T cell receptor beta chains derived from one specimen sequenced in a study of pediatric ulcerative colitis. Sequenced by immunoSEQ multiplex PCR; TCRdb stores in-frame clones only, minus some. The sample has 30,000 to 40,000 clones; about 81% are singletons. Rectal tissue came from one to two pinch biopsies taken at colonoscopy. Sequencing was done on a sample of gut tissue. Source of these receptors: a boy under 18 with mild ulcerative colitis.

The chain is built from TRBV27 and TRBJ2-1; TRBD1 is a possible D gene (5 bases). From germline, CDR1 is MNHEY and CDR2 SMNVEV (reference sequence). Trimming left V 5 bases short and J 4 bases short, with 9 bases between. The CDR3 has 13 amino acids. The CDR3, as DNA: TGTGCCAGCAGTATTGACAGATACAATGAGCAGTTCTTC. Translated: CASSIDRYNEQFF.

The V and J genes are TRBV7-9 and TRBJ1-1, with D possibly being TRBD1 (5 bases). The CDR3 is 13 amino acids. V was clipped by 5 bases and J by 4 bases, with 11 bases between them. The germline V gene encodes CDR1 SEHNR and CDR2 FQNEAQ (reference sequence). In DNA, the CDR3 is TGTGCCAGCAGCCCGGAGGGGACCACTGAAGCTTTCTTT. Translation gives CASSPEGTTEAFF.

This chain joins TRBV7-2 and TRBJ1-2; the D is unclear. The CDR3 consists of 13 residues. Germline V gives CDR1 SGHTA, CDR2 FQGNSA. Trimming removed 1 base at V and 8 bases at J, with 11 bases between. CDR3 region: CASSLVKRMGYTF. The CDR3 DNA reads as TGTGCCAGCAGCTTAGTAAAGAGAATGGGCTACACCTTC. Based on the CDR3 plus reference TRBV7-2 and TRBJ1-2, the full variable domain is GAGVSQSPSNKVTEKGKDVELRCDPISGHTALYWYRQSLGQGLEFLIYFQGNSAPDKSGLPSDRFSAERTGGSVSTLTIQRTQQEDSAVYLCASSLVKRMGYTFGSGTRLTVV.

This rearrangement joins TRBV6-6 to TRBJ2-7, with TRBD1 matching 7 bases. The CDR3 sequence is 14 residues long. Germline-derived CDR1 and CDR2 are MNHNY and SVGAGI (reference sequence). After removal of 7 bases from V and 2 bases from J, the junction contained 8 bases not matched to a gene. The CDR3 region is CASKPTGSPYEQYF. Written as DNA, the CDR3 is TGTGCCAGCAAACCGACAGGGAGCCCCTACGAGCAGTACTTC.

The V and J genes are TRBV11-2 and TRBJ2-3; D remains ambiguous. Germline CDR1 and CDR2: SGHAT and FQNNGV. This CDR3 contains 12 residues. The V end lost 4 bases, the J end lost 2 bases, and 4 bases lay between the germline ends. DNA of the CDR3: TGTGCCAGCAGCTCAGTCACAGATACGCAGTATTTT. Protein: CASSSVTDTQYF.

The CDR3 nucleotides read TGTGCCAGCAGGCTCGACGGCACCGGGGAGCTGTTTTTT. It codes for CASRLDGTGELFF. This chain connects TRBV6-5 to TRBJ2-2; D is unresolved. Trimming took 6 bases from V and 4 from J, leaving 9 bases between them. Germline CDR1 reads MNHEY; CDR2 reads SVGAGI. The CDR3 is 13 residues long.

The CDR3 DNA reads as TGCGCCAGCAGTCTCGGAGCGGGACAGGGTGGCACAGATACGCAGTATTTT. Residues: CASSLGAGQGGTDTQYF. This chain joins TRBV5-1 and TRBJ2-3; TRBD1 aligns across 9 bases. This CDR3 is built from 17 residues. In germline, CDR1 is SGHRS, CDR2 YFSETQ. The V gene end was trimmed by 5 bases and the J gene end by 1 base; junction bases not matched to a gene: 11. The full variable domain, completed using reference TRBV5-1 and TRBJ2-3, is KAGVTQTPRYLIKTRGQQVTLSCSPISGHRSVSWYQQTPGQGLQFLFEYFSETQRNKGNFPGRFSGRQFSNSRSEMNVSTLELGDSALYLCASSLGAGQGGTDTQYFGPGTRLTVL.